Listed below are T cell receptor beta chains from one sample, sequenced in a study of OX40 agonist ivuxolimab in advanced cancers. Profiling relied on immunoSEQ multiplex PCR, and the TCRdb table lists in-frame clones only, not all of them. The profile covers about 98,000 clones, with 90% to 95% appearing a single time and about 0.24% taken by the ten largest. Sample: CD4+ or CD8+ T cells sorted from blood, taken in a trial of the OX40 agonist ivuxolimab. These receptors came from an adult with an advanced solid tumor such as melanoma, head and neck, liver or kidney cancer. Both conserved end residues are part of each CDR3. Fields, in order: V gene, CDR3 protein.

>TRBV6-5
CASSYSIGGTEQFF
>TRBV30
CAWSPQGTQPQHF
>TRBV7-2
CASSLGLAGGQETQYF
>TRBV6-6
CASSYFTVNTGELFF
>TRBV30
CAWSTGYPGNTIYF
>TRBV12-5
CASGFQLIYRGGSSQPQHF
>TRBV5-6
CASSLVSTYGYTF
>TRBV12-1
CASRASTDTQYF
>TRBV4-3
CASSQMRAYNEQFF
>TRBV28
CASSFSIYGYTF
>TRBV9
CASSVAVPGSSYNEQFF
>TRBV6-5
CASSKRRGLNEQFF
>TRBV28
CASSLAGLGGRGFF
>TRBV5-1
CASSLSASGTSTDTQYF
>TRBV7-9
CASSLRDALEQFF
>TRBV11-2
CASGFVYTQYF
>TRBV15
CATSRRDWYSNQPQHF
>TRBV4-2
CASSHGIGGAGSNEQFF
>TRBV19
CASSIVVEGKGYTF
>TRBV28
CASSLQRGPTNEKLFF
>TRBV27
CASSKSTAGARANVLTF
>TRBV5-1
CASSDGLSGQGYETQYF
>TRBV15
CATSSKLGTDTQYF
>TRBV2
CASRYSSYEQYF
>TRBV6-4
CASSGQGGDTQYF
>TRBV19
CASSDLSNQPQHF
>TRBV28
CASRAPGEGGYTF
>TRBV6-6
CASRLDSLNSPLHF
>TRBV6-5
CASSYPGGSEAFF
>TRBV30
CAWSGDAGTEAFF
>TRBV19
CASTVSRDQPQHF
>TRBV14
CASSQDRNTEAFF
>TRBV2
CASSPLAGGPSYNEQFF
>TRBV29-1
CSVDRGQGARYNEQFF
>TRBV14
CASSQMGVGKNIQYF
>TRBV2
CASPSTGKVYNEQFF
>TRBV7-2
CASSSGSRQETQYF
>TRBV28
CASSDPGLASQATQYF
>TRBV28
CASRRQGVSTEAFF
>TRBV6-5
CATTGGGLYEQYF
>TRBV11-3
CASSSGDLGPLHF
>TRBV7-3
CASSLKGDTTIFF
>TRBV9
CASSAGQIKETQYF
>TRBV5-6
CASSLAEGADTQYF
>TRBV30
CAWSLTPMETQYF
>TRBV2
CASTPLGGETEAFF
>TRBV4-3
CASSQDIRSSQRPDEQFF